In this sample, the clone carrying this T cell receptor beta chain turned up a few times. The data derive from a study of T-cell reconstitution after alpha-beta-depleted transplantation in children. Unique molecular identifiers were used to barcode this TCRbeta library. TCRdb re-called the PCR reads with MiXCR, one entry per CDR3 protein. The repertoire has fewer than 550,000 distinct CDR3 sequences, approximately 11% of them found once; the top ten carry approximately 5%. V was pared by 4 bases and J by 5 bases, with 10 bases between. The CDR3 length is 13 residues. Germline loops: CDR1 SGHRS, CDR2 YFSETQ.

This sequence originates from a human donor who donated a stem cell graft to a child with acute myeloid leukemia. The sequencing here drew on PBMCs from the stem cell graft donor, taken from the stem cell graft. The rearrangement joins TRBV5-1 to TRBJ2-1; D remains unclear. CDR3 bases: TGCGCCAGCAGCCCCACGGGCCACAATGAGCAGTTCTTC. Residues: CASSPTGHNEQFF.